This T cell receptor beta chain was recovered during a study of T cell repertoires in cytomegalovirus infection. Study-wide background: Matching HLA type, along with CMV infection, was indicated by public TCR beta signatures.

The length of the CDR3 is 13 residues. The V and J ends lost 5 bases and 3 bases respectively, with 11 bases between them. Germline CDR1 is SGHVS and CDR2 is FNYEAQ. TCRdb passed the reads through MiXCR, listing each CDR3 protein once. Counted here are fewer than 200,000 distinct CDR3 sequences, around 14% occurring once; the ten biggest clones make up 20% to 30%. Input material: PBMCs. The sequence was collected from a human donor in good health (CMV status not recorded). Some clones in this sample may be carry-over from other donors' samples. The V call is TRBV7-6, the J call TRBJ2-7; the D is unclear. CDR3 sequence reads: CASSTCDLYEQYF. In DNA form, the CDR3 reads TGTGCCAGCAGCACCTGCGACCTCTACGAGCAGTACTTC.